Presented here are 22 T cell receptor beta chains from one specimen sequenced in a study of blood T cell repertoires in COVID-19 (dated by TCRdb to 2019 to 2021). Receptor amplification or capture employed the immunoSEQ multiplex PCR assay. The table was pulled from immuneACCESS by TCRdb, which kept in-frame rearrangements only. Such tables lose some clones; where checked, under half of the loss comes from unresolved V genes, and the rest has no known cause. This sample has fewer than 350,000 clones in its table, and 65% to 90% of those were observed once. Roughly 7.8% of the sample comes from the top ten. The sequencing sample was made of peripheral blood. The receptors stem from a human donor in a cohort sampled during active COVID-19.

This rearrangement joins TRBV10-3 to TRBJ2-1; 14 positions agree with TRBD2. Germline values: CDR1 ENHRY, CDR2 SYGVKD. The V gene end was trimmed by 2 bases and the J gene end by 1 base; junction bases not matched to a gene: 7. The CDR3 consists of 19 residues. This chain's CDR3 is CAISEPPTSGGASYNEQFF. As DNA, the CDR3 is TGTGCCATCAGTGAGCCCCCGACTAGCGGGGGGGCTTCCTACAATGAGCAGTTCTTC.

V usage is TRBV9 and J usage is TRBJ1-5, with D tentatively TRBD1 (5 bases). This CDR3 region has 15 residues. V lost 3 bases to trimming and J lost 2 bases, with 12 bases between them. The germline gives CDR1 SGDLS, CDR2 YYNGEE. In nucleotides, the CDR3 is TGTGCCAGCAGCGCCCAGGGTTTAGGCAATCAGCCCCAGCATTTT. This gives the protein CASSAQGLGNQPQHF.

This clone was seen a few times. The chain combines TRBV30 with TRBJ1-1; 9 bases are a match to TRBD1. Germline V lookup: CDR1 GTSNPN, CDR2 SVGIG (reference sequence). Unmatched junction bases numbered 8, after V lost 2 bases and J lost 4 bases. The CDR3 is 15 residues long. The CDR3 region has the DNA TGTGCCTGGAGTTTCACAGGGGGCGCGACCACTGAAGCTTTCTTT. Its translation: CAWSFTGGATTEAFF.

A single count supports this clone. V is TRBV11-3 and J is TRBJ2-2, with D possibly matching TRBD2 (6 bases). There are 13 residues in the CDR3. Trimming took 0 bases from V and 7 from J, leaving 6 bases between them. Germline V lookup: CDR1 SGHNT, CDR2 YENEEA. The CDR3 reads CASSLDGGGELFF. As DNA, the CDR3 is TGTGCCAGCAGCTTAGACGGGGGCGGGGAGCTGTTTTTT.

This clone has just a few counts. V usage is TRBV19 and J usage is TRBJ2-2; 7 bases fit TRBD1. The CDR3 has 13 amino acids. Germline V gene sequence: CDR1 LNHDA, CDR2 SQIVND (reference sequence). V trimming: 7 bases; J trimming: 4 bases; junction bases outside the gene matches: 3. This CDR3 is CASMGTATGELFF. The CDR3 DNA reads as TGTGCCAGTATGGGGACAGCCACCGGGGAGCTGTTTTTT.

The rearrangement uses TRBV11-2 and TRBJ1-6, with a tentative D call TRBD1 (5 bases). The CDR3 is 17 residues long. From germline, CDR1 is SGHAT and CDR2 FQNNGV. V was pared by 5 bases and J by 6 bases, with 20 bases between. For the CDR3, the DNA is TGTGCCAGCAGCCCAGCGGGGGAAGGTTTGGGTAATTCACCCCTCCACTTT. The encoded protein is CASSPAGEGLGNSPLHF.

The rearrangement uses TRBV20-1 and TRBJ1-1; no definite D call. The CDR3 covers 11 residues. V was pared by 5 bases and J by 1 base, with 5 bases between. Germline V CDR1 and CDR2: DFQATT, SNEGSKA (reference sequence). The chain's CDR3 is CSALRNTEAFF. The CDR3 nucleotides are TGCAGTGCTCTCAGGAACACTGAAGCTTTCTTT.

CDR3 nucleotides: TGTGCCAGCAAGGTACAGGGACAGCCCCAGCATTTT. As protein: CASKVQGQPQHF. This chain links TRBV12-3 or TRBV12-4 with TRBJ1-5, with D possibly TRBD1 on 6 matching bases. V was shortened by 7 bases and J by 7 bases, with 11 bases between the two germline ends. CDR3 length: 12 residues.

The chain links TRBV3-1 (or the pseudogene TRBV3-2) to TRBJ1-2; 7 bases match TRBD1. This CDR3 has 14 residues. CDR1 is LGHDT, CDR2 YNNKEL, per germline (reference sequence). J gave up 8 bases and V 2 bases, and 8 bases lay outside the gene matches. CDR3 bases: TGTGCCAGCAGCCAAACCACAGGGGATTGGGGCTACACCTTC. Translation gives CASSQTTGDWGYTF.

This rearrangement joins TRBV19 to TRBJ2-1; no clear D gene. The CDR3 runs 18 residues. V was pared by 1 base and J by 3 bases, with 19 bases between. Per germline, CDR1 LNHDA and CDR2 SQIVND (reference sequence). The CDR3 reads CASSIVWQIIQFYNEQFF. CDR3 DNA sequence: TGTGCCAGTAGTATAGTTTGGCAGATAATACAGTTCTACAATGAGCAGTTCTTC.

The chain employs TRBV5-4 and TRBJ2-3; TRBD2 agrees at 7 bases. This CDR3 has 14 amino acids. In germline, CDR1 is SGHNT, CDR2 YYREEE (reference sequence). J lost 2 bases, V lost 5 bases, and 5 bases had no gene match. In DNA form, the CDR3 reads TGTGCCAGCAGGGTGGGGGGGGTCACAGATACGCAGTATTTT. It is translated as CASRVGGVTDTQYF.

The rearrangement uses TRBV4-2 and TRBJ2-1, with D perhaps matching TRBD2 (6 bases). Trimming took 4 bases from V and 10 from J, leaving 26 bases between them. The length of the CDR3 is 17 residues. CDR1 is LGHNA, CDR2 YNFKEQ, per germline. The CDR3, as DNA: TGTGCCAGCAGCCGATCTGGGCCGGGGGTTTCGACGGCGGAGCAGTTCTTC. It codes for CASSRSGPGVSTAEQFF.

This clone was counted between two and nine times. V is TRBV4-1 and J is TRBJ1-5; no clear D gene. There are 14 residues in the CDR3. Germline CDR1 and CDR2: MGHRA and YSYEKL. V was shortened by 4 bases and J by 4 bases, with 11 bases between the two germline ends. CDR3 nucleotide sequence: TGCGCCAGCAGCCCAAACAGCTTAAATCAGCCCCAGCATTTT. Protein sequence: CASSPNSLNQPQHF.

The rearrangement links TRBV7-9 to TRBJ2-7, with 7 bases identical to TRBD1. Germline CDR1 reads SEHNR; CDR2 reads FQNEAQ (reference sequence). The J segment lost 3 bases and the V segment lost 0 bases, leaving 2 bases of the junction unmatched. The CDR3 covers 14 residues. The DNA for the CDR3 is TGTGCCAGCAGCTTAGCCCGGACAGGCTACGAGCAGTACTTC. Encoded protein: CASSLARTGYEQYF.

J is TRBJ1-1 and V is TRBV5-1, with 7 positions matching TRBD1. V lost 4 bases to trimming and J lost 4 bases; unmatched junction nucleotides: 7. This CDR3 spans 14 amino acids. Looked up from germline, CDR1 is SGHRS and CDR2 is YFSETQ. This CDR3 is CASSPGGRFTEAFF. CDR3 sequence (DNA): TGCGCCAGCAGCCCAGGGGGTCGGTTCACTGAAGCTTTCTTT.

The rearrangement joins TRBV11-3 to TRBJ1-1; 12 nucleotides agree with TRBD1. Germline V lookup: CDR1 SGHNT, CDR2 YENEEA. V lost 5 bases, J lost 9 bases, and 4 bases stayed unmatched. The CDR3 runs 13 residues. Written as DNA, the CDR3 is TGTGCCAGCAGCGCGGGACAGGGGGCCAAAGCTTTCTTT. Protein sequence: CASSAGQGAKAFF.

The V call is TRBV27, the J call TRBJ1-1; possible D gene TRBD1, 6 bases. This CDR3 region has 14 residues. The germline V and J ends were trimmed by 6 bases and 4 bases, with 15 bases remaining between them. CDR1 MNHEY and CDR2 SMNVEV come from the germline V gene (reference sequence). The CDR3 spells CASSRGLGGTEAFF. The CDR3 region has the DNA TGTGCCAGCAGCCGCGGTTTAGGGGGCACTGAAGCTTTCTTT.

This rearrangement joins TRBV6-5 to TRBJ1-2; 7 nucleotides line up with TRBD1. This CDR3 contains 14 residues. Germline CDR1 is MNHEY and CDR2 is SVGAGI. V lost 6 bases, J lost 2 bases, and 6 bases stayed unmatched. The CDR3 DNA sequence: TGTGCCAGCAGGCAAACAGGGGCCAACTATGGCTACACCTTC. Its protein is CASRQTGANYGYTF.

The chain joins TRBV2 to TRBJ2-1; D unresolved. The CDR3 length is 12 residues. With 2 bases removed from V and 6 bases from J, the gap between germline ends came to 5 bases. Germline loops: CDR1 SNHLY, CDR2 FYNNEI. CDR3 nucleotides: TGTGCCAGCAGTGAAATCCGCAATGAGCAGTTCTTC. As protein: CASSEIRNEQFF. The full variable domain, in which reference TRBV2 and TRBJ2-1 provide the parts outside the CDR3, is EPEVTQTPSHQVTQMGQEVILRCVPISNHLYFYWYRQILGQKVEFLVSFYNNEISEKSEIFDDQFSVERPDGSNFTLKIRSTKLEDSAMYFCASSEIRNEQFFGPGTRLTVL.

The chain combines TRBV5-1 with TRBJ1-1; D may be TRBD1 (5 bases). Germline CDR1 and CDR2: SGHRS and YFSETQ. CDR3 size: 11 residues. V dropped 7 bases and J dropped 5 bases, with 9 bases sitting between them. The CDR3 bases are TGCGCCAGCGGGGCTGGGACTGAAGCTTTCTTT. Translation: CASGAGTEAFF.

This clone has only one observation. V gene TRBV5-1 combines with J gene TRBJ2-7, with TRBD2 matching 13 bases. Germline V gives CDR1 SGHRS, CDR2 YFSETQ. CDR3 length equals 19 residues. Trimming removed 2 bases from V and 2 bases from J; junction bases left unmatched: 13. CDR3 sequence reads: CASSFEPGLAGRGTYEQYF. DNA of the CDR3: TGCGCCAGCAGCTTCGAGCCGGGACTAGCGGGGCGAGGGACCTACGAGCAGTACTTC.

The table lists this clone with a few counts. The gene calls are TRBV7-9 and TRBJ2-7, with a tentative D call TRBD2 (5 bases). Germline V CDR1 and CDR2: SEHNR, FQNEAQ (reference sequence). The CDR3 loop spans 14 amino acids. Trimming pared 5 bases from V and 3 bases from J, leaving 14 bases between. The CDR3 DNA sequence: TGTGCCAGCAGCGGATTTAGCGACCGCTACGAGCAGTACTTC. It translates to CASSGFSDRYEQYF.